This T cell receptor beta chain was profiled in a study of OX40 agonist ivuxolimab in advanced cancers. Background on the study: Clinicians treated patients with ivuxolimab, an agonistic anti-OX40 (CD134) antibody.

This CDR3 contains 14 residues. Per germline, CDR1 MNHNS and CDR2 SASEGT. The ends were cut back, 1 base at V and 4 bases at J, with 9 bases in the middle. Turning to this clone: The antigen remains unidentified.

Generated by immunoSEQ multiplex PCR, the TCRdb table keeps only in-frame clones and is missing some. Of roughly 95,000 clones in the sample, approximately 90% were seen once. Study findings and constraints: Clonal expansion from baseline to week 6 occurred in both CD4+ and CD8+ T cells. Low normalized T-cell clonal expansion also characterized some of the nonresponders.

This receptor was taken from an adult with an advanced solid tumor such as melanoma, head and neck, liver or kidney cancer. The source was CD4+ or CD8+ T cells sorted from blood, collected in a trial of the OX40 agonist ivuxolimab. The chain employs TRBV6-1 and TRBJ2-3; a possible D gene is TRBD2 (7 bases). For the CDR3, the DNA is TGTGCCAGCAGTGAAGGGGGGGGCGCAGATACGCAGTATTTT. Translating it yields CASSEGGGADTQYF.